This passage covers 15 T cell receptor beta chains from one sample sequenced in a study of CD8 T cells in ankylosing spondylitis. One entry per CDR3 protein, called by TCRdb with MiXCR from the 5' RACE reads. This table holds around 320,000 distinct CDR3 sequences, roughly 20% found once. Sequencing was performed on blood, either unsorted or a sorted T cell fraction (not recorded which). These receptors were obtained from a female donor with ankylosing spondylitis or in good health (not recorded which).

This clonotype was observed a handful of times. The V and J genes are TRBV5-1 and TRBJ2-7; maybe TRBD1 (5 bases). Germline lookup yields CDR1 SGHRS and CDR2 YFSETQ. The CDR3 contains 15 residues. Trimming shortened V by 4 bases and J by 0 bases, and 14 bases separated the two germline ends. The CDR3 loop reads CASSLGASSSYEQYF. In DNA, the CDR3 is TGCGCCAGCAGCCTAGGGGCTTCAAGCTCCTACGAGCAGTACTTC.

The rearrangement links TRBV7-2 to TRBJ2-5, with 11 bases that match TRBD2. This CDR3 region has 15 residues. V was pared by 2 bases and J by 7 bases, with 6 bases of the junction left unmatched. The germline gives CDR1 SGHTA, CDR2 FQGNSA. CDR3 loop: CASSLSSGGLVTQYF. CDR3 bases: TGTGCCAGCAGCTTATCTAGCGGGGGGCTCGTGACCCAGTACTTC.

This chain uses TRBV7-2 with TRBJ2-7; 10 bases agree with TRBD2. The J segment lost 6 bases and the V segment lost 3 bases, leaving 2 bases of the junction unmatched. The length of the CDR3 is 13 residues. Germline V gene lookup returns CDR1 SGHTA and CDR2 FQGNSA. The CDR3 region is CASSLASGSEQYF. The CDR3 region has the DNA TGTGCCAGCAGCTTGGCTAGCGGGAGCGAGCAGTACTTC.

The chain uses TRBV6-5 and TRBJ2-7, with D unresolved. Looked up from germline, CDR1 is MNHEY and CDR2 is SVGAGI. Trimming took 1 base from V and 3 from J, leaving 10 bases between them. The CDR3 is 14 amino acids. CDR3: CASSYFGSNYEQYF. The CDR3 DNA reads TGTGCCAGCAGTTACTTCGGGTCTAACTACGAGCAGTACTTC.

This clonotype appeared many times. This rearrangement joins TRBV12-3 or TRBV12-4 to TRBJ2-1, with unresolved D. V lost 9 bases to trimming and J lost 10 bases, with 19 bases between them. The CDR3 is made up of 13 amino acids. CDR3 protein: CASSYRTPIEQFF. As DNA, the CDR3 is TGTGCCAGTTCCTATCGAACCCCCATCGAGCAGTTCTTC.

The chain is built from TRBV18 and TRBJ1-1, with a weak D call TRBD1 (5 bases). CDR3 length: 14 amino acids. Germline CDR1 KGHSH, CDR2 LQKENI. V was cut by 4 bases and J by 0 bases, with 9 bases left in between. CDR3 nucleotides: TGTGCCAGCTCACGGCTGGGGGTGAACACTGAAGCTTTCTTT. It specifies CASSRLGVNTEAFF.

CDR3 sequence: CASSIGGTPEYEQYF. CDR3 nucleotides: TGTGCCAGCAGCATCGGGGGGACCCCCGAATACGAGCAGTACTTC. The rearrangement uses TRBV7-2 and TRBJ2-7; TRBD2 matches at 7 bases. CDR1 is SGHTA and CDR2 is FQGNSA in the germline V gene. With V trimmed by 5 bases and J by 4 bases, 11 bases remained unmatched. CDR3 length: 15 residues. The whole variable domain, remainder taken from reference TRBV7-2 and TRBJ2-7, is GAGVSQSPSNKVTEKGKDVELRCDPISGHTALYWYRQSLGQGLEFLIYFQGNSAPDKSGLPSDRFSAERTGGSVSTLTIQRTQQEDSAVYLCASSIGGTPEYEQYFGPGTRLTVT.

In its sample, this clonotype was seen many times. The chain joins TRBV18 to TRBJ2-1; 8 nucleotides match TRBD1. From germline, CDR1 is KGHSH and CDR2 LQKENI. V shed 3 bases, J shed 3 bases, and the junction held 10 bases outside the gene matches. CDR3 size: 17 residues. The CDR3 loop reads CASSPEGVDRDYNEQFF. In nucleotides, the CDR3 is TGTGCCAGCTCACCTGAAGGGGTGGACAGGGACTACAATGAGCAGTTCTTC.

Worth noting for this clonotype: A much larger clone differs by one base, so this may be a read error. This sequence joins TRBV29-1 and TRBJ1-1; maybe TRBD1 (5 bases). This CDR3 is built from 11 residues. V was shortened by 7 bases and J by 12 bases, with 18 bases between the two germline ends. CDR1 and CDR2 from the germline V gene are SQVTM and ANQGSEA. CDR3 coding DNA: TGCAGCGCCCTGGACTTGGGGGAAACTTTCTTT. It encodes CSALDLGETFF.

This clonotype was counted ten times or more. The chain uses TRBV10-3 and TRBJ2-7, with 11 bases that match TRBD2. The CDR3 has 14 amino acids. V gave up 6 bases and J gave up 5 bases; unmatched junction bases: 6. Germline lookup yields CDR1 ENHRY and CDR2 SYGVKD. CDR3 in DNA: TGTGCCATCAGCGCCGGGACTAGCGGCGACGAGCAGTACTTC. Translation: CAISAGTSGDEQYF.

This clonotype has more than one count but fewer than ten. The chain has TRBV6-5 and TRBJ2-1; 10 bases match TRBD2. J gave up 8 bases and V 2 bases, and 6 bases lay outside the gene matches. The CDR3 is 15 residues long. CDR1 is MNHEY, CDR2 SVGAGI, per germline. The CDR3 sequence is CASSYVAGGGYEQFF. The CDR3 region has the DNA TGTGCCAGCAGTTACGTAGCGGGAGGTGGGTATGAGCAGTTCTTC.

This clonotype has at least ten counts. V usage is TRBV7-6 and J usage is TRBJ2-1; 8 bases map to TRBD2. CDR1 and CDR2 from the germline V gene are SGHVS and FNYEAQ. This CDR3 is 15 amino acids long. V lost 3 bases, J lost 7 bases, and 8 bases stayed unmatched. This CDR3 is CASSLGGRIENEQFF. The DNA of the CDR3 is TGTGCCAGCAGCTTGGGCGGGAGGATCGAGAATGAGCAGTTCTTC.

Many counts were recorded for this clonotype. The chain has TRBV29-1 and TRBJ1-5, with a possible D match to TRBD1 (5 bases). CDR3 size: 12 residues. CDR1 is SQVTM, CDR2 ANQGSEA, per germline. Trimming left V 7 bases short and J 0 bases short, with 7 bases between. This chain's CDR3 is CSGGDSNQPQHF. As DNA, the CDR3 is TGCAGCGGAGGGGATAGCAATCAGCCCCAGCATTTT.

This clonotype was seen ten or more times. The rearrangement uses TRBV12-3 or TRBV12-4 and TRBJ1-1; D gene ambiguous. The V gene lost 4 bases and the J gene lost 0 bases, with 3 bases spanning the gap. The CDR3 sequence is 12 residues long. The CDR3 DNA reads as TGTGCCAGCAGTTATATGAACACTGAAGCTTTCTTT. It is translated as CASSYMNTEAFF.

The sample holds a few counts of this clonotype. This chain uses TRBV20-1 with TRBJ2-2; no clear D gene. CDR1 and CDR2 (germline): DFQATT, SNEGSKA (reference sequence). This CDR3 region has 11 residues. Trimming took off 6 bases at V and 7 bases at J, with 9 bases between the two ends. CDR3 amino acids: CSARWGGELFF. The CDR3 DNA is TGCAGTGCCAGGTGGGGCGGGGAGCTGTTTTTT.